The clone carrying this T cell receptor beta chain was seen a single time. V was pared by 5 bases and J by 3 bases, with 17 bases between. Germline assignment: CDR1 SGHTA and CDR2 FQGNSA. The CDR3 extends over 15 amino acids. This entry comes from a study of shared clonotypes between healthy human individuals. Genomic DNA of every subset was divided equally among multiple immunoSEQ plates. The data were produced by immunoSEQ multiplex PCR, yet TCRdb's version contains in-frame clones alone and is incomplete. The data show 1.4 million or so clones, 98% seen once. The sequenced material came from naive CD4+ T cells sorted from blood. Sample subset: CD45RA+ positively selected. The chain has TRBV7-2 and TRBJ2-7; possible D gene TRBD1, 5 bases. The receptor's source is a man under 40 in good health. In DNA form, the CDR3 reads TGTGCCAGCAGCCGAAACAGGCCGAATTTCTACGAGCAGTACTTC. This translates into CASSRNRPNFYEQYF.